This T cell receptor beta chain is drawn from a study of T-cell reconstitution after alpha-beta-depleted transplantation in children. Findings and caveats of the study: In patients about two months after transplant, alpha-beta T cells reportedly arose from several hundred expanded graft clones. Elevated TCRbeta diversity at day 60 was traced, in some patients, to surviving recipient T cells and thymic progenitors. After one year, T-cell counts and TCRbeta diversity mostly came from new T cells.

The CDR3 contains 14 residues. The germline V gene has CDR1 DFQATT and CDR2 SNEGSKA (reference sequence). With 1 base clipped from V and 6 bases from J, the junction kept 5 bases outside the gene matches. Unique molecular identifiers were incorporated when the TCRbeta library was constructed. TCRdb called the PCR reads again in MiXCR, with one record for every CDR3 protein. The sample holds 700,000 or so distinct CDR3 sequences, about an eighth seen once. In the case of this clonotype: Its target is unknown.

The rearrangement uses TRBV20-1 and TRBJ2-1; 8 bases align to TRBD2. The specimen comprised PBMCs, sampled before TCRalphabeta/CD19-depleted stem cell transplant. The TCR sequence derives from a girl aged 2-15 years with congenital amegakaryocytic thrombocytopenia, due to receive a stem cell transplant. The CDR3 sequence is CSARGAGLVNEQFF. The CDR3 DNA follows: TGCAGTGCTAGAGGGGCGGGACTAGTCAATGAGCAGTTCTTC.